The 8 T cell receptor beta chains below were found in one sample sequenced in a study of monozygotic twins with inflammatory bowel disease. TCRdb re-called the 5' RACE reads; every CDR3 protein appears as one record, without DNA. Its listing shows tens of thousands of distinct CDR3 sequences. Sequenced input: blood. These receptors originate from a human donor with ulcerative colitis or Crohn's disease, or a healthy co-twin of an affected twin (not recorded which).

The chain is built from TRBV10-3 and TRBJ2-5; lacking DNA, the TRBD2 call made by TCRdb goes unchecked. CDR1 and CDR2 from the germline V gene are ENHRY and SYGVKD. The CDR3 has 15 residues. The CDR3 sequence: CAISEGRDSQETQYF.

The V call is TRBV15, the J call TRBJ2-3; absent DNA, TCRdb's TRBD1 call cannot be checked. The CDR3 covers 17 residues. CDR1 is LNHNV, CDR2 YYDKDF, per germline (reference sequence). The CDR3 spells CATSRDNGQSRGDTQYF.

This sequence joins TRBV5-1 and TRBJ2-3; TCRdb names TRBD1, which stays unverified in the absence of DNA. Germline assignment: CDR1 SGHRS and CDR2 YFSETQ. This CDR3 comprises 16 residues. The CDR3 loop reads CASSLGGRTSTDTQYF. The full variable domain, its missing parts supplied by reference TRBV5-1 and TRBJ2-3, is KAGVTQTPRYLIKTRGQQVTLSCSPISGHRSVSWYQQTPGQGLQFLFEYFSETQRNKGNFPGRFSGRQFSNSRSEMNVSTLELGDSALYLCASSLGGRTSTDTQYFGPGTRLTVL.

V usage is TRBV5-4 and J usage is TRBJ2-7; checking the TCRdb D call of TRBD1 is not possible without DNA. Germline V gene data show CDR1 as SGHNT and CDR2 as YYREEE (reference sequence). The CDR3 runs to 16 residues. The CDR3: CASSLGGSRQLLEQYF.

This rearrangement joins TRBV2 to TRBJ1-5; no DNA is available, so the TRBD1 call from TCRdb remains unchecked. Germline assignment: CDR1 SNHLY and CDR2 FYNNEI. There are 16 residues in the CDR3. The chain's CDR3 is CTSSELGTGYNQPQHF.

V and J are TRBV7-9 and TRBJ2-1; the D call from TCRdb, TRBD2, cannot be confirmed without DNA. Germline V gives CDR1 SEHNR, CDR2 FQNEAQ (reference sequence). The CDR3 contains 14 residues. The CDR3 here is CASSFRALTNEQFF.

The V and J genes are TRBV9 and TRBJ1-1. Germline values: CDR1 SGDLS, CDR2 YYNGEE. The CDR3 length is 11 residues. The CDR3 sequence: CASREGTEAFF.

The rearrangement joins TRBV20-1 to TRBJ2-1; TCRdb names TRBD2, which stays unverified in the absence of DNA. The CDR3 is 13 amino acids. Germline CDR1 reads DFQATT; CDR2 reads SNEGSKA (reference sequence). CDR3 sequence reads: CSARPGLDYEQFF.